Presented here are 9 T cell receptor beta chains from one specimen sequenced in a study of cytomegalovirus exposure and HLA in healthy donors. The primer mix had 60 Vbeta and 13 Jbeta primers. The assay was immunoSEQ multiplex PCR, and TCRdb's table has in-frame clones only and misses some. The repertoire holds roughly 79,000 clones, roughly four fifths seen once, with over 5% in the top ten. The sample comprised PBMCs. The receptors come from a woman aged 45-65 years in good health and CMV-seropositive.

The V and J genes are TRBV4-2 and TRBJ1-5; D gene ambiguous. The length of the CDR3 is 14 residues. CDR1 LGHNA and CDR2 YNFKEQ come from the germline V gene. V was pared by 0 bases and J by 4 bases, with 7 bases between. DNA for the CDR3: TGTGCCAGCAGCCAAGATAGCGGAAATCAGCCCCAGCATTTT. It translates to CASSQDSGNQPQHF.

The chain employs TRBV2 and TRBJ2-7; 11 bases line up with TRBD2. CDR3 length: 19 residues. CDR1 SNHLY and CDR2 FYNNEI come from the germline V gene. V dropped 1 base and J dropped 0; count of bases not matched to a gene: 11. CDR3 bases: TGTGCCAGCAGTGAAGGGGAGACTAGCGGGATAAAGAGCTCCTACGAGCAGTACTTC. The encoded protein is CASSEGETSGIKSSYEQYF.

This clone was seen a single time. The chain uses TRBV11-2 and TRBJ1-1; perhaps TRBD1 as D (5 bases). This CDR3 spans 14 amino acids. V shed 5 bases and J shed 6 bases, with 16 bases lying between them. CDR1 SGHAT and CDR2 FQNNGV come from the germline V gene. The CDR3, as DNA: TGTGCCAGCAGCCCTCAGGGTGGTATCGCTGAAGCTTTCTTT. Its protein product is CASSPQGGIAEAFF.

This clone was picked up one time. The rearrangement joins TRBV18 to TRBJ2-2, with D maybe TRBD2 (5 bases). Germline V gene sequence: CDR1 KGHSH, CDR2 LQKENI. This CDR3 is built from 11 residues. Trimming took 6 bases from V and 15 from J, leaving 14 bases between them. The CDR3: CASSSPGKLFF. As DNA, the CDR3 is TGTGCCAGCTCCTCGCCGGGGAAGTTGTTTTTT. The entire variable domain, with the rest obtained from reference TRBV18 and TRBJ2-2, is as follows: NAGVMQNPRHLVRRRGQEARLRCSPMKGHSHVYWYRQLPEEGLKFMVYLQKENIIDESGMPKERFSAEFPKEGPSILRIQQVVRGDSAAYFCASSSPGKLFFGEGSRLTVL.

Written as DNA, the CDR3 is TGTGCCAGCAAAACAGGGTCTTGGTTTGAGGAGCTGTTTTTT. It specifies CASKTGSWFEELFF. The chain employs TRBV28 and TRBJ2-2; a weak D match, TRBD1 (6 bases). Germline CDR1 and CDR2: MDHEN and SYDVKM. The CDR3 has 14 residues. Trimming stripped 7 bases from V and 10 bases from J, with 19 bases between.

The chain couples TRBV29-1 to TRBJ2-5; 9 nucleotides line up with TRBD2. The DNA end is a closer match to TRBJ2-7, so the J assignment may be wrong. Germline V CDR1 and CDR2: SQVTM, ANQGSEA. CDR3 size: 15 residues. CDR3 protein: CSVKQTSGLGGEQYF. In DNA form, the CDR3 reads TGCAGCGTTAAGCAGACTAGCGGCCTAGGAGGCGAGCAGTACTTC.

The chain employs TRBV14 and TRBJ2-5; D gene ambiguous. The CDR3 length is 15 residues. The V and J ends lost 5 bases and 1 base respectively, with 14 bases between them. Looked up from germline, CDR1 is SGHDN and CDR2 is FVKESK. In DNA form, the CDR3 reads TGTGCCAGCAGCAATGGCGGTTTAATCCAAGAGACCCAGTACTTC. Encoded protein: CASSNGGLIQETQYF. Full variable domain (missing parts from reference TRBV14 and TRBJ2-5): EAGVTQFPSHSVIEKGQTVTLRCDPISGHDNLYWYRRVMGKEIKFLLHFVKESKQDESGMPNNRFLAERTGGTYSTLKVQPAELEDSGVYFCASSNGGLIQETQYFGPGTRLLVL.

CDR3 in DNA: TGTGCCAGCAGAGTACTAGCGGGAGACCCCTACAATGAGCAGTTCTTC. The encoded protein is CASRVLAGDPYNEQFF. The V gene is TRBV28, the J gene TRBJ2-1, with 11 bases identical to TRBD2. The CDR3 is made up of 16 amino acids. The V gene end was trimmed by 6 bases and the J gene end by 2 bases; junction bases not matched to a gene: 6. Looked up from germline, CDR1 is MDHEN and CDR2 is SYDVKM.

V usage is TRBV10-3 and J usage is TRBJ2-3; D might be TRBD2 (5 bases). This CDR3 has 14 amino acids. The germline V and J ends were trimmed by 9 bases and 0 bases, with 13 bases remaining between them. CDR1 and CDR2 (germline): ENHRY, SYGVKD. In nucleotides, the CDR3 is TGTGCCATTGCAGCGGAGACTAGCACAGATACGCAGTATTTT. This gives the protein CAIAAETSTDTQYF.